The present T cell receptor beta chain was sequenced within a study of blood T cell repertoires in COVID-19. The data were produced by immunoSEQ multiplex PCR, yet TCRdb's version contains in-frame clones alone and is incomplete. The repertoire includes 59,000 or so clones, approximately 91% of them detected once, and approximately 1.6% sits in the top ten. Germline CDR1 reads LGHNA; CDR2 reads YSLEER. This CDR3 is 15 amino acids long. Trimming stripped 1 base from V and 2 bases from J, with 10 bases between. The chain is built from TRBV4-3 and TRBJ2-3; tentative D call: TRBD2 (5 bases). The sample consisted of peripheral blood. The sequence derives from a human donor in a cohort sampled during active COVID-19. CDR3 loop: CASSQGGAVTDTQYF. CDR3 bases: TGCGCCAGCAGCCAAGGAGGAGCGGTCACAGATACGCAGTATTTT.